This TCR beta chain comes out of a study of T cell responses to AZD1222 COVID-19 vaccine. With regard to this clone: Antigen specificity is unknown.

Sequenced by immunoSEQ multiplex PCR; TCRdb stores in-frame clones only, minus some. This sample yields some 98,000 clones, of which around 85% are seen a single time; over 12% belongs to the top ten. Germline CDR1 is MNHNS and CDR2 is SASEGT. The CDR3 length is 14 residues. Trimming shortened V by 0 bases and J by 7 bases, and 9 bases separated the two germline ends. The analysis combined second doses at about 4 or about 12 weeks. Regarding the study as a whole: Two AZD1222 doses significantly raised spike-specific TCR breadth and depth over controls. Seropositivity was recorded at baseline in only a handful of AZD1222 recipients.

The rearrangement uses TRBV6-1 and TRBJ1-4; no clear D gene. The TCR originated in an adult who received the AZD1222 COVID-19 vaccine. Sample: peripheral blood, taken 28 days after the second AZD1222 dose. The chain's CDR3 is CASSEAHRTEKLFF. For the CDR3, the DNA is TGTGCCAGCAGTGAAGCGCATCGGACTGAAAAACTGTTTTTT.